The 21 T cell receptor beta chains below come from one sample, sequenced in a study of OX40 agonist ivuxolimab in advanced cancers. The protocol was immunoSEQ multiplex PCR, while the TCRdb copy is restricted to in-frame clones and leaves out a portion. Counted here are about 18,000 clones, roughly 89% occurring once; the ten biggest clones make up 65% to 75%. The starting material was CD4+ or CD8+ T cells sorted from blood, obtained in a trial of the OX40 agonist ivuxolimab. All receptors derive from an adult with an advanced solid tumor such as melanoma, head and neck, liver or kidney cancer.

This chain connects TRBV28 to TRBJ1-2; TRBD1 is a possible D gene (5 bases). CDR3 length equals 14 residues. Germline loops: CDR1 MDHEN, CDR2 SYDVKM. With 2 bases removed from V and 4 bases from J, the gap between germline ends came to 11 bases. The CDR3 is CASSLGGVGYGYTF. The DNA for the CDR3 is TGTGCCAGCAGTTTAGGAGGGGTAGGCTATGGCTACACCTTC.

This clone is deemed medium-sized. The chain is built from TRBV6-4 and TRBJ2-1; D call uncertain. Germline assignment: CDR1 MRHNA and CDR2 SNTAGT. The CDR3 is 13 amino acids. Trimming took off 2 bases at V and 3 bases at J, with 5 bases between the two ends. CDR3 in amino acids: CASSDGRYNEQFF. In DNA, the CDR3 is TGTGCCAGCAGTGACGGACGCTACAATGAGCAGTTCTTC.

V usage is TRBV11-3 and J usage is TRBJ1-2, with D perhaps TRBD1 (6 bases). V lost 4 bases to trimming and J lost 3 bases, with 18 bases between them. This CDR3 is 16 amino acids long. Germline CDR1 reads SGHNT; CDR2 reads YENEEA. CDR3 in amino acids: CASSYSTGSGYYGYTF. CDR3 nucleotides: TGTGCCAGCAGCTACTCGACAGGATCGGGTTACTATGGCTACACCTTC.

This clone is medium-sized. This chain uses TRBV19 with TRBJ1-1, with 8 bases fitting TRBD1. The junction had 8 bases not matched to a gene; V was cut back by 4 bases and J by 4 bases. This CDR3 is 15 amino acids long. The germline CDR1 and CDR2 sequences are LNHDA and SQIVND (reference sequence). CDR3 in DNA: TGTGCCAGTAGTACCGCAGGGGGCGGAGGCACTGAAGCTTTCTTT. This codes for CASSTAGGGGTEAFF.

This clone was recorded a few times. The chain links TRBV29-1 to TRBJ2-7; the D is unclear. Germline CDR1 and CDR2: SQVTM and ANQGSEA. The length of the CDR3 is 13 residues. With 3 bases removed from V and 4 bases from J, the gap between germline ends came to 13 bases. CDR3: CSVEVSLRYEQYF. The CDR3 DNA sequence: TGCAGCGTTGAGGTCAGCCTGAGGTACGAGCAGTACTTC.

This clone appeared a single time. The CDR3 nucleotides read TGCGCCAGCAGTGACCCGGGACTAGTGTTGTACGAGCAGTACTTC. Residues: CASSDPGLVLYEQYF. V and J are TRBV10-2 and TRBJ2-7; 8 bases are a match to TRBD2. Germline CDR1 WSHSY, CDR2 SAAADI. Trimming took 3 bases from V and 4 from J; bases not matched to a gene: 8. This CDR3 has 15 amino acids.

This clone has ten or more counts. The rearrangement joins TRBV7-5 to TRBJ2-7; TRBD2 is the table's D call, not checked against the DNA. TRBV7-5 represents a pseudogene. The CDR3 sequence is 15 residues long. As DNA, the CDR3 is TGTGCCAGCAGCTTACGGGGGGCCAGGGCCTACGAGCAGTACTTC. Translating gives CASSLRGARAYEQYF.

The V gene is TRBV9, the J gene TRBJ1-2; D remains unclear. Per germline, CDR1 SGDLS and CDR2 YYNGEE. V was trimmed by 3 bases and J by 5 bases, leaving 26 bases between them. The CDR3 totals 18 residues. CDR3 in DNA: TGTGCCAGCAGCGCAAATTTAGAGACACCGGGTAAGATTTATGGCTACACCTTC. Its translation is CASSANLETPGKIYGYTF.

This clone was recorded once. The chain combines TRBV2 with TRBJ2-1; TRBD2 aligns across 8 bases. Trimming at V came to 0 bases and at J to 13 bases, leaving 14 bases not matched to a gene. The CDR3 runs 16 residues. Germline values: CDR1 SNHLY, CDR2 FYNNEI. The CDR3 region has the DNA TGTGCCAGCAGTGAAGCGCTTCGTCCAGCGGGGGAGCCCCAGTTCTTC. Its translation is CASSEALRPAGEPQFF.

The rearrangement joins TRBV4-1 to TRBJ2-3, with D possibly matching TRBD2 (5 bases). V was shortened by 2 bases and J by 4 bases, with 25 bases between the two germline ends. The CDR3 loop spans 19 amino acids. CDR1 is MGHRA, CDR2 YSYEKL, per germline. DNA of the CDR3: TGCGCCAGCAGCCAACCCGAATCCAGGACTCGCTTTGGGGCAGATACGCAGTATTTT. Amino acid sequence: CASSQPESRTRFGADTQYF.

The V and J genes are TRBV11-2 and TRBJ1-2; the D is unclear. This CDR3 is 15 amino acids long. The germline CDR1 and CDR2 sequences are SGHAT and FQNNGV. V was clipped by 5 bases and J by 5 bases, with 18 bases between them. CDR3 protein: CASSAWARPNYGYTF. The CDR3 nucleotides read TGTGCCAGCAGCGCGTGGGCGAGGCCCAATTATGGCTACACCTTC.

The chain couples TRBV9 to TRBJ2-3; the D gene is possibly TRBD2 (5 bases). Germline CDR1 reads SGDLS; CDR2 reads YYNGEE. Trimming shortened V by 0 bases and J by 3 bases, and 14 bases separated the two germline ends. This CDR3 contains 16 residues. The CDR3 DNA sequence: TGTGCCAGCAGCGTAGAGGCTAGCCATACTACAGATACGCAGTATTTT. It encodes CASSVEASHTTDTQYF.

This rearrangement joins TRBV19 to TRBJ2-1, with 12 bases matching TRBD2. Germline loops: CDR1 LNHDA, CDR2 SQIVND (reference sequence). The CDR3 is 16 amino acids. V shed 4 bases and J 2 bases; nucleotides not matched to a gene: 3. This CDR3 reads CASSTRLAGAYNEQFF. The CDR3 bases are TGTGCCAGTAGTACCAGACTAGCGGGAGCCTACAATGAGCAGTTCTTC.

The V call is TRBV6-6, the J call TRBJ2-7, with TRBD1 matching over 8 bases. From germline, CDR1 is MNHNY and CDR2 SVGAGI (reference sequence). Unmatched junction bases numbered 5, after V lost 5 bases and J lost 2 bases. The CDR3 totals 14 residues. CDR3 sequence reads: CASSDGQGTYEQYF. Here the CDR3 DNA reads TGTGCCAGCAGTGATGGACAGGGCACCTACGAGCAGTACTTC.

This chain joins TRBV5-4 and TRBJ2-3; D is undetermined. The CDR3 loop spans 14 amino acids. V dropped 5 bases and J dropped 3 bases, with 13 bases sitting between them. Germline CDR1 SGHNT, CDR2 YYREEE (reference sequence). The CDR3 sequence: CASSQEERTDTQYF. The CDR3, as DNA: TGTGCCAGCAGTCAAGAAGAAAGGACAGATACGCAGTATTTT.

The V gene is TRBV19, the J gene TRBJ2-7; maybe TRBD2 (6 bases). Germline assignment: CDR1 LNHDA and CDR2 SQIVND (reference sequence). This CDR3 contains 14 residues. V was shortened by 3 bases and J by 3 bases, with 12 bases between the two germline ends. This CDR3 is CASSMGGFNYEQYF. The CDR3 nucleotides read TGTGCCAGTAGTATGGGAGGTTTTAACTACGAGCAGTACTTC.

V and J are TRBV7-9 and TRBJ2-2, with 11 bases lining up with TRBD1. Germline V gene lookup returns CDR1 SEHNR and CDR2 FQNEAQ (reference sequence). J was trimmed by 1 base and V by 3 bases; bases with no gene match: 4. The CDR3 sequence is 17 residues long. DNA for the CDR3: TGTGCCAGCAGCTTCGGACAGGGGGCAGGGAACACCGGGGAGCTGTTTTTT. Translating it yields CASSFGQGAGNTGELFF.

This clone appeared a single time. The chain couples TRBV5-6 to TRBJ1-3; unclear D gene. Germline V gives CDR1 SGHDT, CDR2 YYEEEE. Trimming shortened V by 0 bases and J by 3 bases, and 10 bases separated the two germline ends. The CDR3 totals 15 residues. CDR3 sequence reads: CASSLVGGSGNTIYF. In DNA form, the CDR3 reads TGTGCCAGCAGCTTGGTTGGAGGGAGTGGAAACACCATATATTTT. The full variable domain, with the rest looked up from reference TRBV5-6 and TRBJ1-3, is DAGVTQSPTHLIKTRGQQVTLRCSPKSGHDTVSWYQQALGQGPQFIFQYYEEEERQRGNFPDRFSGHQFPNYSSELNVNALLLGDSALYLCASSLVGGSGNTIYFGEGSWLTVV.

The chain uses TRBV13 and TRBJ1-3; possibly TRBD1 for D (6 bases). CDR1 PRHDT and CDR2 FYEKMQ come from the germline V gene (reference sequence). Trimming took 8 bases from V and 2 from J, leaving 10 bases between them. The CDR3 loop spans 13 amino acids. CDR3 coding DNA: TGTGCCAGCGTGGCAGGGGCTGGAAACACCATATATTTT. Translated: CASVAGAGNTIYF.

This chain connects TRBV5-6 to TRBJ2-1, with TRBD2 as a possible D gene (6 bases). Trimming left V 3 bases short and J 8 bases short, with 6 bases between. The CDR3 has 11 amino acids. The V gene's germline CDR1 is SGHDT and CDR2 YYEEEE. CDR3 nucleotide sequence: TGTGCCAGCAGCTGGGAGGATGAGCAGTTCTTC. It translates to CASSWEDEQFF.

The rearrangement links TRBV4-1 to TRBJ2-1; the D call may be TRBD1 or TRBD2 (5 bases each). Trimming shortened V by 4 bases and J by 5 bases, and 9 bases separated the two germline ends. Looked up from germline, CDR1 is MGHRA and CDR2 is YSYEKL. This CDR3 region has 13 residues. The CDR3, as DNA: TGCGCCAGCAGCCCGGGACCCAACAATGAGCAGTTCTTC. Translated, it gives CASSPGPNNEQFF.